This TCR beta chain was documented in a study of radiation and T cells in renal cell carcinoma. The V gene's germline CDR1 is SGHAT and CDR2 FQNNGV. This CDR3 comprises 14 residues. Losses at the gene ends were 5 bases for V and 1 base for J; bases not matched to a gene: 4. A word on this clone: Its antigen is as yet unknown.

Only in-frame clones appear in the TCRdb table, and some are missing; sequencing was by immunoSEQ multiplex PCR. The sample records 70,000 to 90,000 clones, around 86% being singletons. Study outcomes and limitations: Top tumor clonotypes rose in blood 2 weeks post-radiation, then contracted.

Noted time point: blood 2 weeks post-SBRT. The treatment: 15 Gy SBRT to primary tumor, nephrectomy 4 weeks later. After SBRT, blood was collected at 2 and 4 weeks, plus baseline. The specimen comprised blood, sampled from a patient whose treatment included radiotherapy and nephrectomy. The genes are TRBV11-2 and TRBJ1-1; 7 nucleotides agree with TRBD1. The sequence derives from a woman aged 50 to 60 with renal cell carcinoma. This CDR3 is CASSDGTENTEAFF. The CDR3 DNA reads as TGTGCCAGCAGCGACGGGACAGAGAACACTGAAGCTTTCTTT. The full variable domain, its missing parts supplied by reference TRBV11-2 and TRBJ1-1, is EAGVAQSPRYKIIEKRQSVAFWCNPISGHATLYWYQQILGQGPKLLIQFQNNGVVDDSQLPKDRFSAERLKGVDSTLKIQPAKLEDSAVYLCASSDGTENTEAFFGQGTRLTVV.